This T cell receptor beta chain stems from a study of blood T cell repertoires in COVID-19. As for the study in general: Collection of acute and convalescent COVID-19 samples took place in the United States, Italy and Spain. Nucleic acid was either cDNA or gDNA, and it came from T cells, B-cell-depleted T cells, or PBMCs.

In the original workflow: Quantification of nucleated cells was approximated via reference gene primer amplification. Clones were read by immunoSEQ multiplex PCR, and TCRdb kept only the in-frame ones, dropping some. The V and J calls and clone size come from that table; D and trimming were worked out from the DNA. The sample consists of about 140,000 clones, around nine tenths of them appearing once. The CDR3 has 16 amino acids. CDR1 is KGHSH and CDR2 is LQKENI in the germline V gene. V lost 7 bases to trimming and J lost 0 bases; unmatched junction nucleotides: 11. The TCR originated in a woman aged 45-65 years with acute or convalescent COVID-19. The sequencing input was peripheral blood. The V call is TRBV18, the J call TRBJ1-1; TRBD1 aligns across 7 bases. CDR3 nucleotides: TGTGCCAGCTTCACCAAGGGGGCCGGCATGAACACTGAAGCTTTCTTT. Amino acid sequence: CASFTKGAGMNTEAFF. The full variable domain, its missing parts supplied by reference TRBV18 and TRBJ1-1, is NAGVMQNPRHLVRRRGQEARLRCSPMKGHSHVYWYRQLPEEGLKFMVYLQKENIIDESGMPKERFSAEFPKEGPSILRIQQVVRGDSAAYFCASFTKGAGMNTEAFFGQGTRLTVV.